The 8 T cell receptor beta chains presented below share a single source sample, sequenced in a study of control samples from healthy donors and cancer patients. This table comes from immunoSEQ multiplex PCR, and its TCRdb copy is limited to in-frame clones, with some not included. The sample records tens of thousands of clones, 85% to 90% being singletons. Sequencing input: PBMCs. The origin of the receptors is a man aged 60 to 69 with head and neck cancer.

This clone has a handful of counts. The V and J genes are TRBV5-1 and TRBJ2-2; maybe TRBD1 (5 bases). V dropped 2 bases and J dropped 7 bases, with 9 bases sitting between them. Germline CDR1 SGHRS, CDR2 YFSETQ. This CDR3 has 13 amino acids. CDR3 in DNA: TGCGCCAGCAGCTTAGGACATATCGGGGAGCTGTTTTTT. It encodes CASSLGHIGELFF.

The gene calls are TRBV5-1 and TRBJ2-5; D is perhaps TRBD1 (5 bases). Germline V lookup: CDR1 SGHRS, CDR2 YFSETQ. The CDR3 totals 15 residues. V was clipped by 5 bases and J by 5 bases, with 19 bases between them. CDR3 DNA sequence: TGCGCCAGCAGTTGGGGCTATTTGGTCCCCGAGACCCAGTACTTC. This encodes CASSWGYLVPETQYF.

This clone appeared once. The J gene is TRBJ1-1, the V gene TRBV4-1; 11 nucleotides match TRBD1. Germline V lookup: CDR1 MGHRA, CDR2 YSYEKL. The CDR3 totals 16 residues. Unmatched junction bases numbered 7, after V lost 1 base and J lost 6 bases. The CDR3: CASSQVMGQGDPEAFF. The CDR3 coding sequence is TGCGCCAGCAGCCAAGTGATGGGACAGGGGGACCCTGAAGCTTTCTTT.

The gene calls are TRBV27 and TRBJ1-1, with a tentative D call TRBD1 (5 bases). Germline V gene sequence: CDR1 MNHEY, CDR2 SMNVEV (reference sequence). This CDR3 contains 12 residues. Trimming stripped 5 bases from V and 5 bases from J, with 9 bases between. The CDR3 coding sequence is TGTGCCAGCAGTACCGGGGCGACTGAAGCTTTCTTT. Its protein is CASSTGATEAFF.

This chain uses TRBV4-1 with TRBJ2-6, with 7 nucleotides matching TRBD1. From germline, CDR1 is MGHRA and CDR2 YSYEKL. V trimming: 4 bases; J trimming: 3 bases; junction bases outside the gene matches: 6. The CDR3 extends over 16 amino acids. The CDR3 reads CASSRTGADGANVLTF. CDR3 in DNA: TGCGCCAGCAGCCGCACAGGGGCGGATGGGGCCAACGTCCTGACTTTC.

This clone was observed once. The chain employs TRBV3-1 (or the pseudogene TRBV3-2) and TRBJ2-3; maybe TRBD2 (6 bases). This CDR3 has 15 amino acids. Trimming left V 4 bases short and J 1 base short, with 12 bases between. Germline loops: CDR1 LGHDT, CDR2 YNNKEL (reference sequence). The CDR3 DNA is TGTGCCAGCAGCCCTAGACTAGTGGGCACAGATACGCAGTATTTT. Encoded protein: CASSPRLVGTDTQYF.

This clone showed up just a few times. This sequence joins TRBV7-6 and TRBJ2-1; 12 bases agree with TRBD2. This CDR3 is built from 15 residues. Per germline, CDR1 SGHVS and CDR2 FNYEAQ. V lost 5 bases to trimming and J lost 7 bases; unmatched junction nucleotides: 6. CDR3 sequence: CASSTTSGRQNEQFF. In DNA form, the CDR3 reads TGTGCCAGCAGCACAACTAGCGGGAGGCAGAATGAGCAGTTCTTC.

This rearrangement joins TRBV29-1 to TRBJ2-7; 8 nucleotides align to TRBD1. Germline V gives CDR1 SQVTM, CDR2 ANQGSEA. The CDR3 has 13 amino acids. J gave up 3 bases and V 5 bases, and 6 bases lay outside the gene matches. The chain's CDR3 is CSVTGQDHYEQYF. CDR3 nucleotide sequence: TGCAGCGTTACGGGACAGGACCACTACGAGCAGTACTTC.